The 8 T cell receptor beta chains below come from one sample, sequenced in a study of graft-versus-host responses after intestinal transplantation (dated by TCRdb to the early 2020s). Their cognate antigens are unknown. The protocol used for the library was the immunoSEQ multiplex PCR assay. TCRdb limited this immuneACCESS table to in-frame rearrangements with V and J called. A share of clones is missing; checked studies link under half to unresolved V genes, and the rest is unexplained. Here the sample has 100,000 to 120,000 clones; 93% occur a single time. The top ten clonotypes cover around 0.55% of the sample. The time point label here, explained by the study, means: cells obtained before transplantation from donor or recipient. The sequencing here drew on unstimulated CD8+ T cells sorted from spleen or lymph node cells, taken before intestinal transplant. Every receptor here comes from a human donor who received an intestinal transplant.

The chain couples TRBV5-6 to TRBJ2-1, with D uncertain. The CDR3 runs to 13 residues. V lost 1 base and J 7 bases, leaving 9 bases between the germline ends. Germline values: CDR1 SGHDT, CDR2 YYEEEE. As DNA, the CDR3 is TGTGCCAGCAGCTTGAGAGGTGTTAATGAGCAGTTCTTC. Protein product: CASSLRGVNEQFF.

This chain links TRBV19 with TRBJ1-4; the match to TRBD1 covers 8 bases. The germline V gene encodes CDR1 LNHDA and CDR2 SQIVND (reference sequence). With 3 bases clipped from V and 15 bases from J, the junction kept 6 bases outside the gene matches. The CDR3 is 12 amino acids. CDR3 in DNA: TGTGCCAGTAGTATTGCCGGGACAGGAATGTTTTTT. Translating it yields CASSIAGTGMFF.

The rearrangement uses TRBV6-1 and TRBJ2-5, with TRBD2 identical over 8 bases. The CDR3 length is 15 residues. Germline V gene sequence: CDR1 MNHNS, CDR2 SASEGT. The junction had 9 bases not matched to a gene; V was cut back by 4 bases and J by 5 bases. The CDR3 sequence: CASSATGLGRETQYF. CDR3 nucleotide sequence: TGTGCCAGCAGTGCCACGGGACTAGGGCGGGAGACCCAGTACTTC.

The chain couples TRBV30 to TRBJ2-7; TRBD1 aligns across 10 bases. V trimming: 5 bases; J trimming: 2 bases; junction bases outside the gene matches: 0. The CDR3 is 12 amino acids. CDR1 and CDR2 from the germline V gene are GTSNPN and SVGIG (reference sequence). As DNA, the CDR3 is TGTGCCTGGGGACAGGGGGCCTACGAGCAGTACTTC. This translates into CAWGQGAYEQYF.

The J gene is TRBJ2-5, the V gene TRBV28; 8 bases line up with TRBD1. Trimming cost V 3 bases and J 5 bases; bases outside gene matches: 14. From germline, CDR1 is MDHEN and CDR2 SYDVKM. This CDR3 contains 17 residues. The CDR3 sequence: CASSFREGRTGSETQYF. The CDR3 DNA reads as TGTGCCAGCAGTTTCCGAGAAGGGAGGACAGGGAGTGAGACCCAGTACTTC.

This clone showed up just a few times. The gene calls are TRBV7-8 and TRBJ1-3; D is unclear. V was cut by 5 bases and J by 0 bases, with 11 bases left in between. This CDR3 is built from 15 residues. Germline CDR1 SGHVS, CDR2 FQNEAQ. The DNA for the CDR3 is TGTGCCAGCAGCCTTGACGGGAGCTCTGGAAACACCATATATTTT. It is translated as CASSLDGSSGNTIYF.

This chain uses TRBV2 with TRBJ2-3; 10 nucleotides agree with TRBD2. Germline values: CDR1 SNHLY, CDR2 FYNNEI. V shed 8 bases, J shed 5 bases, and the junction held 10 bases outside the gene matches. There are 15 residues in the CDR3. The DNA of the CDR3 is TGTGCCAGCTCCGGGTGGACTAGCGGTAAAGATACGCAGTATTTT. It encodes CASSGWTSGKDTQYF.

This rearrangement joins TRBV7-9 to TRBJ2-1; unclear D gene. Trimming stripped 2 bases from V and 4 bases from J, with 6 bases between. This CDR3 has 13 amino acids. Germline loops: CDR1 SEHNR, CDR2 FQNEAQ (reference sequence). CDR3 amino acids: CASSLNLYNEQFF. CDR3 DNA: TGTGCCAGCAGCTTAAACCTATACAATGAGCAGTTCTTC.